Detailed here is one TCR beta chain. Its antigen remains unknown. The data originate from a study of shared clonotypes between healthy human individuals. Regarding the study as a whole: Few donors limited the genetic and exposure-history diversity represented. Memory subsets had estimated richness that was generally smaller than that of naive subsets.

The protocol was immunoSEQ multiplex PCR, while the TCRdb copy is restricted to in-frame clones and leaves out a portion. Here the sample spans over a million clones, over 95% being singletons. Trimming pared 8 bases from V and 2 bases from J, leaving 11 bases between. The germline V gene encodes CDR1 LNHDA and CDR2 SQIVND (reference sequence). The CDR3 is 13 residues long. The sequence was obtained from a man aged 25-45 years in good health. V is TRBV19 and J is TRBJ2-3; possibly TRBD1 or TRBD2 for D (6 bases each). The specimen was naive CD4+ T cells sorted from blood. Specified subset: CD45RA+ positively selected. The CDR3 reads CASFPGATDTQYF. DNA of the CDR3: TGTGCCAGTTTCCCGGGGGCCACAGATACGCAGTATTTT.